What follows is one T cell receptor (beta chain) and its context. This CDR3 contains 19 residues. Trimming took 3 bases from V and 2 from J; bases not matched to a gene: 8. The germline gives CDR1 SNHLY, CDR2 FYNNEI. These data are taken from a study of blood T cell repertoires in COVID-19. The overall study: Acute and convalescent COVID-19 specimens originated in the United States, Italy and Spain. In each case, the material was cDNA or gDNA derived from T cells, B-cell-depleted T cells, or PBMCs.

Authors' processing steps: Reference gene primer amplification in the assay estimated nucleated cell counts. Sequenced by immunoSEQ multiplex PCR; TCRdb stores in-frame clones only, minus some. V, J and clone size are taken as reported in that table, and D and trimming were inferred from the DNA itself. The table has some 250,000 clones, 80% to 85% seen once. This chain joins TRBV2 and TRBJ2-6, with TRBD2 matching over 12 bases. The sequencing input was peripheral blood. This sequence was found in a man aged 55-75 years with acute or convalescent COVID-19. The CDR3 nucleotides are TGTGCCAGCAGTGACAAGACTAGCGGGAGTCGGGCTGGGGCCAACGTCCTGACTTTC. As protein: CASSDKTSGSRAGANVLTF.